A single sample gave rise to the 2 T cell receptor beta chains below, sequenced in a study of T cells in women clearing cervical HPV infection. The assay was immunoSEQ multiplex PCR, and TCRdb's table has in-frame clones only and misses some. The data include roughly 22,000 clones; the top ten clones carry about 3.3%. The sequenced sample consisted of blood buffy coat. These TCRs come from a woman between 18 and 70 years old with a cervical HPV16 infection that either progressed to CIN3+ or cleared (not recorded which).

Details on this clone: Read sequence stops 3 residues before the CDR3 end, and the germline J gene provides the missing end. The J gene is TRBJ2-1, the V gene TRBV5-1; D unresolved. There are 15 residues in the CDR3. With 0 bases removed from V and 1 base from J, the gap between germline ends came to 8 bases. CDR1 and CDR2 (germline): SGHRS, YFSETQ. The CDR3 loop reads CASSLDVGSYNEQFF. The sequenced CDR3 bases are TGCGCCAGCAGCTTGGACGTCGGGTCCTACAATGAG. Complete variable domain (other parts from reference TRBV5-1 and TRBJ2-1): KAGVTQTPRYLIKTRGQQVTLSCSPISGHRSVSWYQQTPGQGLQFLFEYFSETQRNKGNFPGRFSGRQFSNSRSEMNVSTLELGDSALYLCASSLDVGSYNEQFFGPGTRLTVL.

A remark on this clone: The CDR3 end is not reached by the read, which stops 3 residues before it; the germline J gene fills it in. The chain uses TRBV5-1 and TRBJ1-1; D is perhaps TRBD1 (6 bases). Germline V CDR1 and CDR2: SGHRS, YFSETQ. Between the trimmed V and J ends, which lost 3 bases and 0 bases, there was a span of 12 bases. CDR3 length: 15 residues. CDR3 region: CASSSGGLVNTEAFF. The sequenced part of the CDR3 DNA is TGCGCCAGCAGCTCCGGGGGGCTGGTGAACACTGAA.